What follows describes a single TCR beta chain. Its cognate antigen has yet to be identified. Looking up the germline V gene (reference sequence) yields CDR1 GTSNPN and CDR2 SVGIG. Trimming at the junction amounts to 2 bases on V and 0 bases on J, and the germline ends lie 7 bases apart. Spanning cysteine to phenylalanine, the CDR3 consists of 14 amino acids. The read is trimmed to its CDR3 DNA, 42 bases read in frame from base 1. This specimen belongs to a study of cytomegalovirus exposure and HLA in healthy donors listed by TCRdb under 2017. For the study in its entirety: An earlier analysis of several hundred of the donors reported roughly 270 Gb of sequence data and roughly 110 million unique TCR beta sequences from about 200 million T cells. The aim of the study was to test whether cataloging public T cell receptors could identify signatures of past pathogen exposure. Class I and class II HLA loci were covered by the typing at four-digit resolution. Among approximately 370 genotyped donors of the cohort, an average of around 250,000 unique TCR beta nucleotide sequences was sequenced per donor, of which about 18% were non-productive. Every repertoire in the discovery cohort had been generated on one and the same sequencing platform. The number of typed donors differed by locus: about 620-640 for A, B, C, DRB1 and DQB1; 500 to 550 for DQA1; over 600 for DPA1; and 400 to 480 for DPB1. In a later genetic analysis, genome-wide SNP genotypes for about three fifths of the roughly 670 donors were used, and that subset was treated as a discovery cohort. A separate validation cohort of 90 to 150 different subjects was used in addition to the approximately 700-subject first cohort. In an earlier analysis of over 550 of the donors, high-throughput TCR beta sequencing was used to judge whether each TCR beta V gene segment behaved as functional or pseudogenic. The study combined high-throughput TCR immunosequencing, statistical association of individual TCRs with disease status, and machine learning to predict cytomegalovirus infection status. Of the roughly 400 genotyped donors, 81% fell in the genetic ancestry cluster associated with self-reported Caucasian donors. Using immunosequencing, the study profiled T cell repertoires from approximately 700 subjects and related those repertoires to cytomegalovirus serostatus. An early release that covered more than 550 HLA-typed donors contained approximately 300 gigabases of sequencing data and about 93 million unique TCR sequences. Donor age, sex, ethnicity and CMV serostatus were collected together with the repertoire data. The later analysis used no new phenotypic data to find candidate immune exposures, relying instead on TCR beta sequences and their occurrence across donors. A few DR-DQ haplotypes were treated as single units for association and clustering because of strong linkage in the cohort. A later analysis re-examined previously published TCR beta repertoires from roughly 720 donors and added high-resolution HLA genotyping to investigate patterns of TCR occurrence.

On the study overall, not on this receptor specifically: In both the original and validation cohorts, the classifier was reported to diagnose cytomegalovirus status with high specificity and sensitivity. A total of around 150 TCR beta chains were listed by the study as associated with cytomegalovirus. Because some donors lacked HLA typing at each locus, the association tests relied only on the typed subset. The 87-base-pair reads could not distinguish some IMGT-functional V segments, including TRBV6-2 and TRBV6-3, so those segments were excluded. A few of the identified cytomegalovirus-associated TCR beta chains were confirmed in vitro to be specific for cytomegalovirus antigens. Roughly uniform sequencing depth across donors was assumed in presence/absence analyses, although this assumption may not hold. The earlier analysis of some 560 of the donors excluded around 17 rarely observed V segments, including chromosome 9 orphons, because counts were too low. In an earlier analysis of fewer than 750 of the donors, most TCR beta V segments were observed in productive rearrangements about 87% or about 30% of the time, broadly matching IMGT annotations. Most TCR sequences were seen in very few donors, while some public TCRs were found in many individuals. This cohort had only TCR beta chains sequenced, and the lack of alpha or paired-chain data limited which features could be detected. CMV serostatus was the only immune exposure information available for the cohort. Several of the top co-occurrence clusters appeared to be linked to parvovirus B19, influenza, CMV and Epstein-Barr virus, according to a later analysis. Linkage disequilibrium might explain the correlated functional status among segregating V segments, but an unknown experimental factor could not be excluded. Compared with equally common non-associated chains, HLA-associated TCR beta chains in a later analysis were more clonally expanded and had lower generation probabilities. According to a later analysis, most CMV-associated TCR beta chains appeared to be HLA-restricted, and the HLA associations seemed to be driven largely by CMV exposure. A later analysis found that TCR association rates varied across HLA loci, with DRB1 alleles showing the most associated TCRs and HLA-C alleles the fewest. A group of highly shared sequence variants was considered likely to be a technical artifact of the sequencing pipeline. According to the authors, the approach could potentially be generalized to other disease states and immunological phenotypes. An association between a missense DCLRE1C variant and V-gene and J-gene trimming of TCR beta chains was found in a later genetic analysis and replicated in an independent cohort. At a false discovery rate of 0.05, a later analysis linked under 20,000 TCR beta sequences to specific HLA alleles. Compared with the approximately 670-donor mean, donors in an Asian-associated ancestry cluster had fewer N-insertions in productive TCRs, according to a later genetic analysis. Strong co-occurrence of HLA alleles, especially DR and DQ, made assigning TCR associations to individual alleles difficult. A further reported finding was that TCR beta sequences accurately predicted the HLA-A and HLA-B alleles for most subjects in the first cohort.

The cohort consisted of 600 to 750 healthy bone marrow donors. All cohort members were sampled while nominally healthy, although unrecorded immune exposures were likely present. The donor tested CMV seronegative, placing the donor among the approximately 400 seronegative members of the cohort. Each donor provided a peripheral blood sample, and peripheral blood mononuclear cells were used for TCR beta sequencing. The Qiagen DNeasy Blood Extraction Kit was used to extract genomic DNA from the blood cell samples. The method was the immunoSEQ multiplex PCR assay. For the multiplex PCR, a mixture combining 60 forward primers for TCR Vbeta segments and 13 reverse primers for TCR Jbeta segments was used. The CDR3 region of rearranged TCR beta genes was amplified from genomic DNA by a multiplex PCR assay. On the Illumina HiSeq System, the amplified TCR beta libraries were sequenced as 87-base-pair reads. As for how the authors treated the data: Across the 700 or so repertoires, a later analysis counted 60 million to 90 million unique TCR beta chains, some 11 million of which were shared by at least two donors. To remove PCR and sequencing errors, raw reads were error-corrected and collapsed into unique sequences using a nearest-neighbor algorithm that merged closely related sequences. CDR3 sequences were aligned to IMGT reference sequences to assign V, D and J gene segments. For a sequence to be retained, at least a six-nucleotide match to both a V gene segment and a J gene segment was required. A rearrangement counted as productive if the CDR3 had no stop codons and remained in frame with V and J, and every other rearrangement counted as non-productive. CDR3 was defined according to IMGT convention as the region running from the second conserved V-encoded cysteine to the conserved J-encoded phenylalanine. The earlier analysis of about 560 of the donors excluded any sequence lacking an unambiguous match to a single V gene segment. An earlier analysis of some 500 of the donors classified V segments as functional when productive rearrangements were above 56.7% and as segregating when the standard deviation between donors was above 5%. A statistical classification framework was built for diagnosing cytomegalovirus status from the catalog of TCR beta chain sequences. In a later analysis, V and J genes were assigned by comparing TCR nucleotide sequences against IMGT/GENE-DB human TR gene sequences. The TCRdist pipeline was used in a later analysis to assign CDR3 sequences and most-parsimonious VDJ recombination scenarios. In a later analysis, every TCR beta chain was defined by the combination of its CDR3 amino acid sequence and its V-gene family, and reads without a unique V-gene family were dropped. As a way to deal with suspected cross-contamination and a sequencing artifact, a later analysis dropped more than 500 nucleotide sequences that were highly shared and had low generation probability. For each public chain, a later analysis derived a clonal expansion index from normalized ranks of inferred template counts within each repertoire. In a later analysis, generation probabilities were computed with a VDJ recombination model fitted to out-of-frame rearrangements, and the resulting probabilities were checked against IGoR. In a later analysis, TCR-TCR, TCR-HLA and TCR-CMV co-occurrence was scored with hypergeometric tests, and a repertoire-size bias correction was applied to TCR pairs. False discovery rates were estimated in a later analysis by permuting HLA or CMV assignments 20 times. In a later analysis, co-occurring TCRs were grouped with DBSCAN, and TCRdist sequence similarity was added when clustering was performed within HLA-allele-positive subsets. Repertoires with fewer than 30,000 or more than 120,000 public chains, plus five repertoires with anomalous nucleotide sharing, were excluded from co-occurrence clustering. Sourced from immuneACCESS, this table was stored by TCRdb with only in-frame sequences that have V and J called. A share of the clones is absent; for the studies checked, an unresolved V gene accounts for under half, and the remainder has no known explanation. V and J calls and clone size are copied from that table; D and trimming were computed from the DNA. For this sample, the table gives about 40,000 clones. The ten top clones hold more than 1.5% of the sample.

The material sequenced was PBMCs. The source is a woman in her twenties or thirties in good health and CMV-seronegative. This receptor chain uses TRBV30 and TRBJ2-2, with the D gene not confidently named. The CDR3: CAWSLQSNTGELFF. In nucleotide form, the sequence is TGTGCCTGGAGTCTCCAGTCGAACACCGGGGAGCTGTTTTTT.